These T cell receptor beta chains were read from a single sample in a study of T cell responses to AZD1222 COVID-19 vaccine. Using immunoSEQ multiplex PCR, the repertoire was profiled, and TCRdb retains in-frame clones only, with some absent. The sample records fewer than 75,000 clones, roughly 85% being singletons. The sample was peripheral blood, taken on day 0 of AZD1222 vaccination. The receptors come from an adult in good health. Both conserved end residues are part of each CDR3. A D gene is named only where the DNA matches it firmly. Only some rows state a clone size, as once, few, many or a class for expanded clones.

j_call d_call v_call cdr3_length clone_size cdr3_nt cdr3_aa
TRBJ1-6 NA TRBV10-3 13 NA TGTGCCATCAGTGACGTTGGGACTTCACCCCTCCACTTT CAISDVGTSPLHF
TRBJ1-1 TRBD1 TRBV12-3/TRBV12-4 12 NA TGTGCCAGCAGCTATCCCGGGACAGGGTATTTCTTT CASSYPGTGYFF
TRBJ1-1 NA TRBV27 13 NA TGTGCCAGCAGTTTCGTCCTTGAGGCTGAAGCTTTCTTT CASSFVLEAEAFF
TRBJ2-1 TRBD1 TRBV9 15 NA TGTGCCAGCAGCGGCACCGGGACAGGGGGCTTTGAGCAGTTCTTC CASSGTGTGGFEQFF
TRBJ1-2 NA TRBV12-3/TRBV12-4 13 NA TGTGCCAGCCTAGGGGGGTCGGGCTATGGCTACACCTTC CASLGGSGYGYTF
TRBJ2-7 NA TRBV10-3 13 NA TGTGCCATCCAAGGACGCCTGGCCTACGAGCAGTACTTC CAIQGRLAYEQYF
TRBJ2-7 NA TRBV3-1/TRBV3-2 13 NA TGTGCCAGCAGCCGGGCGGAATCCTACGAGCAGTACTTC CASSRAESYEQYF
TRBJ1-5 NA TRBV19 16 NA TGTGCCAGTATCCCTTCGGGAGGACGGTACAATCAGCCCCAGCATTTT CASIPSGGRYNQPQHF
TRBJ1-1 TRBD1 TRBV28 16 NA TGTGCCAGCAGTACCTTCTACAGGGGGACGAACACTGAAGCTTTCTTT CASSTFYRGTNTEAFF
TRBJ1-5 NA TRBV15 14 NA TGTGCCACCAGCAGAGATAAGGTCGCTCCCCCCCAGCATTTT CATSRDKVAPPQHF
TRBJ1-1 NA TRBV12-3/TRBV12-4 12 NA TGTGCCAGCGGTGAGACAGAGAATATGGCTTTCTTT CASGETENMAFF
TRBJ1-1 NA TRBV5-1 13 NA TGCGCCAGCAGCCCCGACCGTGCCGGAGGGGCTTTCTTT CASSPDRAGGAFF
TRBJ2-2 TRBD1 TRBV7-7 15 NA TGTGCTAGCAGCCGTGACAGGGACGGTGTCTCGCCGCTGTTTTTT CASSRDRDGVSPLFF
TRBJ1-1 NA TRBV6-1 12 NA TGTGCCAGCAGTGAAACCGGTTCAGGAGCTTTCTTT CASSETGSGAFF
TRBJ2-1 TRBD2 TRBV3-1/TRBV3-2 16 NA TGTGCCAGCAGGGGACTAGCGGGGCCCCGGGGCAATGAGCAGTTCTTC CASRGLAGPRGNEQFF
TRBJ1-2 TRBD1 TRBV5-5 14 NA TGTGCCAGCAGCCCACCGGGACAGGGGGTAGGCTACACCTTC CASSPPGQGVGYTF
TRBJ1-2 NA TRBV12-3/TRBV12-4 13 NA TGTGCCAGCAGTTTGGTGAATTCTTATGGCTACACCTTC CASSLVNSYGYTF
TRBJ2-3 TRBD1 TRBV6-5 15 NA TGTGCCACCGCTCCAGGACAGGGGAGAACAGATACGCAGTATTTT CATAPGQGRTDTQYF
TRBJ2-5 NA TRBV11-2 11 once TGTGCCAGCAGCTTAGCGGAGACCCAGTACTTC CASSLAETQYF
TRBJ2-7 NA TRBV5-1 14 NA TGCGCCAGCAGCTTCAGGGGTTGGACGTACGAGCAGTACTTC CASSFRGWTYEQYF
TRBJ2-2 NA TRBV6-5 16 NA TGTGCCAGCAGTTACTCGGGTAGCGGGAACACCGGGGAGCTGTTTTTT CASSYSGSGNTGELFF
TRBJ1-1 TRBD1 TRBV5-1 13 NA TGCGCCAGCAGCTCGGAGGGACAGGGTGAAGCTTTCTTT CASSSEGQGEAFF
TRBJ1-6 TRBD1 TRBV7-6 15 NA TGTGCCAGCAGCCGGGGACAGGGCCGCAATTCACCCCTCCACTTT CASSRGQGRNSPLHF
TRBJ2-3 NA TRBV7-2 12 NA TGTGCCAGCAGCCCGAGCACAGATACGCAGTATTTT CASSPSTDTQYF
TRBJ1-1 NA TRBV12-3/TRBV12-4 13 NA TGTGCCAGCAGTAACAGGGCGAACACTGAAGCTTTCTTT CASSNRANTEAFF
TRBJ1-1 NA TRBV18 12 NA TGTGCCAGCTCATCTCAGATTGGTGAAGCTTTCTTT CASSSQIGEAFF
TRBJ1-3 NA TRBV7-9 12 NA TGTGCCAGCCTATTCGCTGGAAACACCATATATTTT CASLFAGNTIYF
TRBJ1-2 NA TRBV2 13 NA TGTGCCAGCAGCGGGGGCTATGACTATGGCTACACCTTC CASSGGYDYGYTF
TRBJ1-2 NA TRBV7-9 14 NA TGTGCCAGCAGCTTAGCTCCGGGGATCTATGGCTACACCTTC CASSLAPGIYGYTF
TRBJ1-1 NA TRBV6-5 13 NA TGTGCCAGCAGCGTAAAAGGAGGGACTGAAGCTTTCTTT CASSVKGGTEAFF
TRBJ2-3 NA TRBV7-2 14 NA TGTGCCAGCAGCTTGGGGGCGGTCACAGATACGCAGTATTTT CASSLGAVTDTQYF
TRBJ1-1 NA TRBV5-4 14 NA TGTGCCAGCAGCTCCCCCCAGTTAGACACTGAAGCTTTCTTT CASSSPQLDTEAFF
TRBJ2-7 NA TRBV5-1 14 NA TGCGCCAGCAGTAATCAGGGAGCTCTCTACGAGCAGTACTTC CASSNQGALYEQYF
TRBJ2-1 TRBD1 TRBV28 13 once TGTGCCAGCAGAGAGACAGGGAACAATGAGCAGTTCTTC CASRETGNNEQFF
TRBJ2-6 TRBD1 TRBV6-2/TRBV6-3 17 NA TGTGCCAGCAATTACAGGGGGTTTGGGTCTGGGGCCAACGTCCTGACTTTC CASNYRGFGSGANVLTF
TRBJ1-4 NA TRBV30 13 NA TGTGCCTGGAGTGTGTCAGGGAGTGAAAAACTGTTTTTT CAWSVSGSEKLFF
TRBJ2-7 TRBD2 TRBV10-2 13 NA TGCGCCAGCACTGAGAGCGGGGGGGCCTCGCCGCACTTC CASTESGGASPHF
TRBJ2-2 TRBD1 TRBV4-1 16 NA TGCGCCAGCAGCCAGGACGGACAGGGCAGCACCGGGGAGCTGTTTTTT CASSQDGQGSTGELFF
TRBJ1-3 NA TRBV28 15 NA TGTGCCAGCAGTTTATTGGGGACTTTGGGAAACACCATATATTTT CASSLLGTLGNTIYF
TRBJ1-1 NA TRBV7-9 13 NA TGTGCCAGCAGCTCCCTGCCCTTCACTGAAGCTTTCTTT CASSSLPFTEAFF
TRBJ2-2 NA TRBV14 15 NA TGTGCCAGCAGCCAAGTAAACTCTTTCACCGGGGAGCTGTTTTTT CASSQVNSFTGELFF
TRBJ2-1 NA TRBV14 16 NA TGTGCCAGCAGCCACCGGCAGGCGCTTTCCTACAATGAGCAGTTCTTC CASSHRQALSYNEQFF
TRBJ2-2 TRBD1 TRBV3-1/TRBV3-2 18 few TGTGCCAGCAGCCACCCCCGGTGGGACAGGGGTTTCACCGGGGAGCTGTTTTTT CASSHPRWDRGFTGELFF